This T cell receptor beta chain was recorded in a study of technical replicates of blood from a handful of donors. The CDR3 loop spans 16 amino acids. The V gene's germline CDR1 is SGHAT and CDR2 FQNNGV. J gave up 4 bases and V 0 bases, and 6 bases lay outside the gene matches. The method was immunoSEQ multiplex PCR; TCRdb's version includes in-frame clones alone and lacks a portion of them. The table includes some 68,000 clones, 95% to 96% detected once. This TCR came from a human donor in good health. The sample taken for sequencing was T cells isolated from PBMCs. The chain carries TRBV11-2 and TRBJ2-7; 10 bases match TRBD2. This CDR3 reads CASSLDFLAGEYEQYF. The CDR3 DNA sequence: TGTGCCAGCAGCTTAGATTTCCTAGCGGGGGAATACGAGCAGTACTTC.